This T cell receptor (beta chain) was obtained from a study of blood T cells in healthy people across ages. Study-wide results and caveats: Getting older went along with TCR beta diversity per million T cells dropping roughly linearly.

Worth noting for this clonotype: The antigen remains unidentified.

Extractions gave at least 5 micrograms of total RNA per sample. The use of a sample-barcoded 5' primer and a J-beta primer mix characterized a second PCR of about 6 to 11 cycles. Each cDNA molecule received a tag from a template-switch adaptor that had 12 random nucleotides. TCRdb fed the 5' RACE reads into MiXCR, producing one record per CDR3 protein. The sample carries about 900,000 distinct CDR3 sequences, around 49% recorded once. The sample comprised blood. This TCR was sampled from a man aged 30 to 45 in good health.

Here the CDR3 reads CASSTSTQRGTDTQYF. CDR3 coding DNA: TGCGCCAGCAGCACGAGCACCCAGCGGGGCACAGATACGCAGTATTTT. The rearrangement joins TRBV4-3 to TRBJ2-3; tentatively, D is TRBD2 (6 bases). V was clipped by 5 bases and J by 1 base, with 16 bases between them. The CDR3 is made up of 16 amino acids. Looked up from germline, CDR1 is LGHNA and CDR2 is YSLEER.